This TCR beta chain was sequenced for a study of cytomegalovirus exposure and HLA in healthy donors. A single count supports this clone. Its antigen remains unknown. This CDR3 spans 16 amino acids. Germline CDR1 is SGHRS and CDR2 is YFSETQ. With 2 bases clipped from V and 2 bases from J, the junction kept 3 bases outside the gene matches. General study findings and limits: Researchers reported that a few CMV-associated chains were confirmed in vitro as CMV antigen-specific.

Measured with immunoSEQ multiplex PCR; TCRdb has only the in-frame clones, and not every one. The sample consists of roughly 270,000 clones, more than 75% of them appearing once. The chain carries TRBV5-1 and TRBJ2-3, with TRBD2 matching 12 bases. This receptor was obtained from a woman aged 18 to 35 in good health and CMV-seronegative. Material: PBMCs. CDR3 nucleotides: TGCGCCAGCAGCTTATGGACTAGCGGGAACACAGATACGCAGTATTTT. Its protein product is CASSLWTSGNTDTQYF.